The following is a T cell receptor (beta chain) sequence with its context. The method was immunoSEQ multiplex PCR; TCRdb's version includes in-frame clones alone and lacks a portion of them. The sample yields roughly 230,000 clones, roughly 90% seen once. CDR1 and CDR2 (germline): SGHVS, FQNEAQ. The V gene end was trimmed by 8 bases and the J gene end by 13 bases; junction bases not matched to a gene: 21. This CDR3 has 16 residues. The data derive from a study of blood T cell repertoires in COVID-19. The sequenced sample was peripheral blood. The source of this sequence is a human donor in a cohort sampled during active COVID-19. The rearrangement uses TRBV7-8 and TRBJ1-4; 8 nucleotides align to TRBD1. DNA for the CDR3: TGTGCCAGCTCCTTGGGGACCGGGACAGGTTCAGTTGGACTGTTTTTT. Protein sequence: CASSLGTGTGSVGLFF.